The subject of this entry is one T cell receptor (beta chain). This clonotype has ten or more counts. Its cognate antigen has yet to be identified. Per-base qualities were not stored, and no clone one base away is much larger. The sample comes from a study of T-cell memory formation after mild COVID-19 (dated by TCRdb to the early 2020s). As for the study more broadly: Most TCR sequence clusters were specific to one of the two donors. In a couple of donors, T-cell clones that expanded and contracted after mild COVID-19 were followed by sequencing TCRalpha and TCRbeta repertoires longitudinally. The cohort was made up of two young adult volunteers, one female and one male, who were previously healthy.

Measured from the cysteine to the phenylalanine, the CDR3 is 15 residues long. Only the CDR3 region is kept as DNA, spanning 45 bases read in frame from base 1. V is pruned by 4 bases and J by 4 bases, leaving 7 bases of the junction without a gene match. CDR1 SGHRS and CDR2 YFSETQ are derived from the germline V gene. Here is what the overall study found, with its caveats: Only a couple of mild cases were covered in the study, and larger cohorts including severe cases with pre-infection samples were considered necessary. Contracting CD4+ clones appeared mostly in the CM and EM memory subsets, whereas CD8+ clones were enriched in EMRA. SARS-CoV-2 specificity of the second-wave clones peaking on day 37 was not confirmed. Clones that contracted from day 15 to 85 showed balanced CD4/CD8 phenotypes, whereas a second wave of clones that expanded from day 15 to 37 leaned towards CD4+. The detection of some responding clones in pre-infection memory suggests that pre-existing cross-reactive memory T cells joined the SARS-CoV-2 response.

PBMCs were isolated by Ficoll-Paque density gradient centrifugation. Sequencing used an Illumina NovaSeq 6000. cDNA libraries for TCRalpha and TCRbeta were prepared by 5'RACE using constant-segment primers, with sample barcodes and unique molecular identifiers added. Trizol reagent was used to extract RNA from every sample. Amplification of the libraries took two PCR steps, and the second step added a second sample barcode plus Illumina TruSeq adapters. The libraries were sequenced on an Illumina NovaSeq using 2 x 150 bp paired-end reads. The authors' analysis ran thus. Demultiplexing of reads and collapsing into UMI-guided consensus sequences were performed with migec v1.2.7. With mixcr v2.1.11, UMI consensuses were aligned to TRA and TRB V and J templates and assembled into clonotypes. Expanded or contracted clonotypes were those called significant by both edgeR and NoisET, with noise models trained on biological replicates. For edgeR calls, the thresholds were a false discovery rate-adjusted p below 0.01 and a log2 fold-change of 1. As an exploratory analysis of dynamics, PCA with hierarchical clustering was applied to max-normalized trajectories of the 1000 most abundant clonotypes. The CD4 or CD8 phenotype of responding clones was assigned using the separately sequenced CD4+ and CD8+ repertoires. TCRdb passed the public sequencing reads through fastp at Q25 and MiXCR, retaining productive beta sequences. Rows merge per CDR3 protein into single entries with the most common DNA and genes. The V and J calls and clone size are TCRdb's, not the authors'. Present in this sample are around 340,000 distinct CDR3 sequences, around a fifth of which were seen just once. Jointly, the top ten make up around 12% of the sample.

The rearranged chain carries TRBV5-1 and TRBJ2-2; a stretch of 7 junction bases matches TRBD2. The sample consisted of PBMCs or a T cell subset sorted from them (not recorded which). The receptor was derived from an adult woman who had mild COVID-19 (a few samples of this study predate the infection). The sample titles of this study are shuffled in the database, so cell type and time point are left out; the donor was told from shared clones. The DNA sequence is as follows: TGCGCCAGCAGCCCCGTAGCGGGCTCCACCGGGGAGCTGTTTTTT. Its coded protein is CASSPVAGSTGELFF.